This T cell receptor beta chain was recorded in a study of cytomegalovirus exposure and HLA in healthy donors. This clone appeared a single time. Germline CDR1 is SGHVS and CDR2 is FNYEAQ. Trimming removed 1 base at V and 3 bases at J, with 13 bases between. The CDR3 is 16 residues long. Sequenced by immunoSEQ multiplex PCR; TCRdb stores in-frame clones only, minus some. The sample has about 54,000 clones; more than 70% are singletons. The sequence came from a woman between 18 and 29 years old in good health and CMV-seropositive. The source material was PBMCs. The genes are TRBV7-6 and TRBJ1-5; a possible D gene is TRBD1 (6 bases). CDR3 amino acids: CASSLDRAGNNQPQHF. The CDR3 nucleotides are TGTGCCAGCAGCTTAGACAGGGCGGGCAACAATCAGCCCCAGCATTTT.